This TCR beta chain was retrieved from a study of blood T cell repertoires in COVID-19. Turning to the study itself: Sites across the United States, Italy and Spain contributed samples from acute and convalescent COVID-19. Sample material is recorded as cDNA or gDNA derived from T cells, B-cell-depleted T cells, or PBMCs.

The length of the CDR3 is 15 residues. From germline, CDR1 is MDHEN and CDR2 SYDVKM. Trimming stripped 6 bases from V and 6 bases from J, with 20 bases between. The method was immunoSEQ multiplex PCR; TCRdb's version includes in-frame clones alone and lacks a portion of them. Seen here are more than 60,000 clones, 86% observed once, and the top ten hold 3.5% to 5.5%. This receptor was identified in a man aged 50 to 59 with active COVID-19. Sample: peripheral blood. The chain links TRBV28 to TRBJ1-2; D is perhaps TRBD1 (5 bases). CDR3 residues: CASSPWGDGGDGYTF. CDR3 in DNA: TGTGCCAGCAGCCCGTGGGGAGACGGGGGGGATGGCTACACCTTC.